The 27 T cell receptor beta chains below come from one sample, sequenced in a study of blood T cell repertoires in COVID-19. Sequencing was performed with immunoSEQ multiplex PCR; in TCRdb, only in-frame clones are kept and a portion is missing. The sample lists some 250,000 clones, 70% to 90% seen once, with 6.2% in the top ten. The sequenced sample consisted of peripheral blood. Every receptor here comes from a man in his sixties with acute or convalescent COVID-19.

The chain is built from TRBV18 and TRBJ2-1; a possible D gene is TRBD1 (7 bases). The V gene lost 1 base and the J gene lost 10 bases, with 17 bases spanning the gap. Germline V lookup: CDR1 KGHSH, CDR2 LQKENI. This CDR3 has 15 amino acids. The CDR3 loop is CASSPRQGEVGEQFF. CDR3 nucleotide sequence: TGTGCCAGCTCACCACGGCAGGGGGAGGTAGGCGAGCAGTTCTTC.

This chain links TRBV6-5 with TRBJ2-1; TRBD2 matches 9 bases. From germline, CDR1 is MNHEY and CDR2 SVGAGI. J gave up 5 bases and V 2 bases, and 7 bases lay outside the gene matches. The CDR3 extends over 16 amino acids. This CDR3 is CASSYGLAGIDNEQFF. CDR3 nucleotide sequence: TGTGCCAGCAGTTACGGTCTAGCGGGGATAGACAATGAGCAGTTCTTC.

This clone was seen once. The chain carries TRBV11-3 and TRBJ2-1; 8 bases agree with TRBD2. J was trimmed by 5 bases and V by 3 bases; bases with no gene match: 6. Germline values: CDR1 SGHNT, CDR2 YENEEA. The CDR3 covers 15 residues. The CDR3 region is CASSFLSSGHNEQFF. CDR3 DNA sequence: TGTGCCAGCAGCTTCCTCTCTAGCGGGCACAATGAGCAGTTCTTC.

The chain joins TRBV6-2 or TRBV6-3 to TRBJ1-1, with no clear D. CDR1 is MNHEY, CDR2 SVGEGT, per germline. The CDR3 length is 12 residues. V gave up 2 bases and J gave up 9 bases, with 10 bases separating them. CDR3 protein: CASSYPEDKAFF. CDR3 coding DNA: TGTGCCAGCAGTTACCCGGAGGATAAAGCTTTCTTT.

This sequence joins TRBV6-5 and TRBJ2-7; TRBD2 matches at 12 bases. J gave up 7 bases and V 7 bases, and 8 bases lay outside the gene matches. This CDR3 has 14 amino acids. Germline assignment: CDR1 MNHEY and CDR2 SVGAGI. The CDR3 coding sequence is TGTGCCAGCACTTCTAGCGGGAGGGAGGGGGAGCAGTACTTC. This codes for CASTSSGREGEQYF.

This chain connects TRBV6-2 or TRBV6-3 to TRBJ2-3; tentative D call: TRBD2 (7 bases). CDR1 MNHEY and CDR2 SVGEGT come from the germline V gene. Trimming took 4 bases from V and 5 from J, leaving 25 bases between them. CDR3 size: 18 residues. CDR3 residues: CASSSPSVLARGGDTQYF. In DNA, the CDR3 is TGTGCCAGCAGTTCCCCTTCCGTACTAGCGAGGGGGGGAGATACGCAGTATTTT.

The rearrangement links TRBV9 to TRBJ1-1, with TRBD1 as a possible D gene (5 bases). Germline V lookup: CDR1 SGDLS, CDR2 YYNGEE. The CDR3 spans 14 residues. V lost 3 bases to trimming and J lost 5 bases, with 14 bases between them. Here the CDR3 reads CASSGGEVATEAFF. The DNA for the CDR3 is TGTGCCAGCAGCGGAGGGGAGGTCGCAACTGAAGCTTTCTTT.

As for this clone: The sample holds other DNA sequences that translate to the same CDR3. The chain employs TRBV5-1 and TRBJ1-1, with D possibly being TRBD1 (6 bases). Germline V CDR1 and CDR2: SGHRS, YFSETQ. The V and J ends lost 1 base and 5 bases respectively, with 12 bases between them. This CDR3 has 14 residues. As DNA, the CDR3 is TGCGCCAGCAGCTTGACAGGGTCGGGGACTGAAGCTTTCTTT. This translates into CASSLTGSGTEAFF. Combining the CDR3 with reference TRBV5-1 and TRBJ1-1 gives the whole variable domain KAGVTQTPRYLIKTRGQQVTLSCSPISGHRSVSWYQQTPGQGLQFLFEYFSETQRNKGNFPGRFSGRQFSNSRSEMNVSTLELGDSALYLCASSLTGSGTEAFFGQGTRLTVV.

The rearrangement joins TRBV4-3 to TRBJ2-1; D ambiguous. Germline CDR1 LGHNA, CDR2 YSLEER. Trimming took 0 bases from V and 6 from J, leaving 18 bases between them. This CDR3 is built from 17 residues. The CDR3 sequence is CASSQDSVLVGSNEQFF. The CDR3 region has the DNA TGCGCCAGCAGCCAAGATTCGGTTCTAGTCGGAAGCAATGAGCAGTTCTTC.

This chain joins TRBV28 and TRBJ1-4; D ambiguous. Germline loops: CDR1 MDHEN, CDR2 SYDVKM. V lost 6 bases and J 8 bases, leaving 13 bases between the germline ends. CDR3 length: 13 amino acids. Written as DNA, the CDR3 is TGTGCCAGCAGAACGGACTCCAGCGAAAAACTGTTTTTT. Amino acid sequence: CASRTDSSEKLFF.

The chain uses TRBV28 and TRBJ2-2; 8 positions match TRBD1. There are 15 residues in the CDR3. J gave up 3 bases and V 6 bases, and 6 bases lay outside the gene matches. Per germline, CDR1 MDHEN and CDR2 SYDVKM. The CDR3 sequence is CASSKGQAYTGELFF. The CDR3 DNA is TGTGCCAGCAGCAAGGGACAGGCCTACACCGGGGAGCTGTTTTTT.

The V call is TRBV28, the J call TRBJ2-7; possible D gene TRBD2, 6 bases. The CDR3 is 14 amino acids. Deletions cut 6 bases from V and 2 bases from J, with 14 bases between. CDR1 is MDHEN, CDR2 SYDVKM, per germline. The CDR3 here is CASSSGAPPYEQYF. Written as DNA, the CDR3 is TGTGCCAGCAGCTCGGGAGCCCCCCCCTACGAGCAGTACTTC.

The chain employs TRBV9 and TRBJ2-3; TRBD1 might be the D (5 bases). Trimming cost V 4 bases and J 4 bases, with 10 bases left between them. Germline loops: CDR1 SGDLS, CDR2 YYNGEE. The CDR3 is 13 residues long. The chain's CDR3 is CASSFLGADTQYF. The CDR3 DNA is TGTGCCAGCAGCTTCTTAGGGGCAGATACGCAGTATTTT.

Concerning this clone: Other DNA sequences in the sample encode the same CDR3. The rearrangement links TRBV28 to TRBJ1-1; the match to TRBD1 covers 7 bases. The CDR3 contains 14 residues. The V gene end was trimmed by 5 bases and the J gene end by 0 bases; junction bases not matched to a gene: 3. CDR1 is MDHEN, CDR2 SYDVKM, per germline. CDR3 amino acids: CASSTTGVNTEAFF. In DNA, the CDR3 is TGTGCCAGCAGTACTACAGGGGTGAACACTGAAGCTTTCTTT.

The gene calls are TRBV10-1 and TRBJ2-1, with 12 bases lining up with TRBD2. The CDR3 sequence is 14 residues long. Per the germline V gene, CDR1 is WNHNN and CDR2 is SYGVQD (reference sequence). V lost 8 bases and J lost 9; bases outside the gene matches: 8. CDR3 residues: CASPSASGRAEQFF. Written as DNA, the CDR3 is TGCGCCAGCCCGTCGGCTAGCGGGAGGGCTGAGCAGTTCTTC.

The genes are TRBV11-3 and TRBJ2-3; 9 bases map to TRBD2. Trimming took 1 base from V and 4 from J; bases not matched to a gene: 6. CDR1 SGHNT and CDR2 YENEEA come from the germline V gene. The CDR3 is 16 residues long. Here the CDR3 DNA reads TGTGCCAGCAGCTTAGGGCGGGGGGGCGTTGCAGATACGCAGTATTTT. It yields the protein CASSLGRGGVADTQYF.

This rearrangement joins TRBV11-3 to TRBJ2-5; maybe TRBD2 (5 bases). There are 12 residues in the CDR3. Germline lookup yields CDR1 SGHNT and CDR2 YENEEA. Deletions cut 8 bases from V and 5 bases from J, with 12 bases between. CDR3 coding DNA: TGTGCCAGCTCCCCTCGAGGGGAGACCCAGTACTTC. It encodes CASSPRGETQYF.

The chain carries TRBV19 and TRBJ2-1; 10 nucleotides agree with TRBD2. CDR1 and CDR2 (germline): LNHDA, SQIVND (reference sequence). The ends lost 1 base at V and 1 base at J; junction bases unmatched: 10. The CDR3 covers 19 residues. DNA for the CDR3: TGTGCCAGTAGTATAGTCGGCCTAGCGGGAGCGGTGTCCTACAATGAGCAGTTCTTC. Translated: CASSIVGLAGAVSYNEQFF.

CDR3 residues: CASRPWDRASNNEQFF. As DNA, the CDR3 is TGTGCCAGCAGACCATGGGACAGGGCCTCTAACAATGAGCAGTTCTTC. The rearrangement joins TRBV2 to TRBJ2-1, with 9 bases that match TRBD1. CDR1 and CDR2 from the germline V gene are SNHLY and FYNNEI. V dropped 6 bases and J dropped 5; count of bases not matched to a gene: 11. CDR3 length: 16 amino acids.

V gene TRBV3-1 (or the pseudogene TRBV3-2) combines with J gene TRBJ1-1, with D uncertain. V was shortened by 0 bases and J by 6 bases, with 5 bases between the two germline ends. The germline V gene encodes CDR1 LGHDT and CDR2 YNNKEL (reference sequence). The CDR3 spans 12 residues. This CDR3 reads CASSQDFSEAFF. The CDR3 bases are TGTGCCAGCAGCCAAGATTTCTCTGAAGCTTTCTTT.

The rearrangement joins TRBV6-5 to TRBJ1-1, with no clear D. Germline CDR1 reads MNHEY; CDR2 reads SVGAGI. V was clipped by 6 bases and J by 6 bases, with 14 bases between them. CDR3 length: 13 amino acids. For the CDR3, the DNA is TGTGCCAGCAGAAAACAGCGGCCCGCTGAAGCTTTCTTT. Translating gives CASRKQRPAEAFF.

The chain couples TRBV5-8 to TRBJ2-7; 9 bases are a match to TRBD1. V shed 2 bases, J shed 3 bases, and the junction held 3 bases outside the gene matches. CDR1 and CDR2 from the germline V gene are SGHTS and YDEGEE. This CDR3 is 14 amino acids long. CDR3: CASSFRQGVYEQYF. CDR3 nucleotides: TGTGCCAGCAGCTTCCGACAGGGGGTCTACGAGCAGTACTTC.

The V and J genes are TRBV28 and TRBJ2-7, with 10 bases identical to TRBD2. The CDR3 is 15 residues long. Unmatched junction bases numbered 6, after V lost 3 bases and J lost 4 bases. In germline, CDR1 is MDHEN, CDR2 SYDVKM. The CDR3 loop is CASSLGGLASYEQYF. CDR3 nucleotide sequence: TGTGCCAGCAGTTTGGGGGGACTAGCGTCGTACGAGCAGTACTTC.

The CDR3 DNA reads TGCGCCAGCAGCCAAAGAGGCGGGTACTCCTACGAGCAGTACTTC. Amino acid sequence: CASSQRGGYSYEQYF. The rearrangement joins TRBV4-3 to TRBJ2-7; the D gene is possibly TRBD2 (5 bases). Germline V gene data show CDR1 as LGHNA and CDR2 as YSLEER. The CDR3 has 15 amino acids. V was trimmed by 2 bases and J by 0 bases, leaving 11 bases between them.

The rearrangement joins TRBV9 to TRBJ2-3, with D perhaps TRBD1 (7 bases). From germline, CDR1 is SGDLS and CDR2 YYNGEE. Trimming stripped 0 bases from V and 4 bases from J, with 15 bases between. The CDR3 has 16 residues. This CDR3 reads CASSVASGGGPDTQYF. CDR3 nucleotides: TGTGCCAGCAGCGTAGCGAGCGGAGGGGGCCCAGATACGCAGTATTTT. Combining the CDR3 with reference TRBV9 and TRBJ2-3 gives the whole variable domain DSGVTQTPKHLITATGQRVTLRCSPRSGDLSVYWYQQSLDQGLQFLIQYYNGEERAKGNILERFSAQQFPDLHSELNLSSLELGDSALYFCASSVASGGGPDTQYFGPGTRLTVL.

This clone occurred a few times. V and J are TRBV19 and TRBJ1-1; D is perhaps TRBD1 (5 bases). V was cut by 4 bases and J by 1 base, with 10 bases left in between. CDR1 is LNHDA and CDR2 is SQIVND in the germline V gene (reference sequence). The CDR3 is 14 residues long. The CDR3 sequence: CASSNQGENTEAFF. The CDR3 nucleotides are TGTGCCAGTAGTAATCAGGGTGAGAACACTGAAGCTTTCTTT. Full variable domain (rest looked up from reference TRBV19 and TRBJ1-1): DGGITQSPKYLFRKEGQNVTLSCEQNLNHDAMYWYRQDPGQGLRLIYYSQIVNDFQKGDIAEGYSVSREKKESFPLTVTSAQKNPTAFYLCASSNQGENTEAFFGQGTRLTVV.

The rearrangement links TRBV7-2 to TRBJ2-1, with TRBD2 identical over 11 bases. From germline, CDR1 is SGHTA and CDR2 FQGNSA. Unmatched junction bases numbered 3, after V lost 7 bases and J lost 4 bases. The CDR3 is 14 amino acids. The CDR3, as DNA: TGTGCCAGCATAGCGGGAGGGCGGTACAATGAGCAGTTCTTC. Amino acid sequence: CASIAGGRYNEQFF.